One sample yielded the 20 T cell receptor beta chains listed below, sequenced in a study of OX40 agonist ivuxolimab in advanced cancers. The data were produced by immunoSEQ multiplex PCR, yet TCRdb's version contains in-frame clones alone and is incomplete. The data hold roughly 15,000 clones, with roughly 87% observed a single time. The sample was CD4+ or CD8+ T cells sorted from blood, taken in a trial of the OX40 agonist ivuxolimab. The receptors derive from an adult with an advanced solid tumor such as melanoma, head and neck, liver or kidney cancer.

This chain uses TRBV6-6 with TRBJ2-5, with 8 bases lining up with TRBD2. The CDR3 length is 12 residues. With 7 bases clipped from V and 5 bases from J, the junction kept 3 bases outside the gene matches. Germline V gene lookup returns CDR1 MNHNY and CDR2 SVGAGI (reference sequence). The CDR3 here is CASTTGGETQYF. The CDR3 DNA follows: TGTGCCAGCACTACGGGGGGGGAGACCCAGTACTTC.

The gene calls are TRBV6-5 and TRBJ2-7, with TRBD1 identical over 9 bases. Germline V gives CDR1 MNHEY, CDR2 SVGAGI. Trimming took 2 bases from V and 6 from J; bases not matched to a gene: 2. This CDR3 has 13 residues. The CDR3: CASSYGDRVEQYF. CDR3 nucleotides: TGTGCCAGCAGTTACGGGGACAGGGTCGAGCAGTACTTC.

CDR3 loop: CASTKRARGGLETQYF. The CDR3 DNA sequence: TGTGCCAGCACCAAAAGGGCCCGGGGGGGTTTGGAGACCCAGTACTTC. The rearrangement uses TRBV7-9 and TRBJ2-5, with TRBD2 identical over 8 bases. J was trimmed by 5 bases and V by 7 bases; bases with no gene match: 15. The CDR3 sequence is 16 residues long. CDR1 is SEHNR and CDR2 is FQNEAQ in the germline V gene (reference sequence).

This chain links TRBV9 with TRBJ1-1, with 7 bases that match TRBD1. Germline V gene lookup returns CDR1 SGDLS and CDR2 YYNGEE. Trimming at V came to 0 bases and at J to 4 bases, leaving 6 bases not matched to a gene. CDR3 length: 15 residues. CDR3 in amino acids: CASSVGGGRGTEAFF. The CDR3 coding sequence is TGTGCCAGCAGCGTAGGAGGGGGCCGGGGCACTGAAGCTTTCTTT.

CDR3 loop: CASSYSTDSYEQYF. The CDR3 DNA is TGTGCCAGCAGTTACTCGACAGACTCCTACGAGCAGTACTTC. The chain employs TRBV6-5 and TRBJ2-7, with D perhaps matching TRBD1 (5 bases). Germline-derived CDR1 and CDR2 are MNHEY and SVGAGI. This CDR3 region has 14 residues. Trimming left V 0 bases short and J 0 bases short, with 6 bases between.

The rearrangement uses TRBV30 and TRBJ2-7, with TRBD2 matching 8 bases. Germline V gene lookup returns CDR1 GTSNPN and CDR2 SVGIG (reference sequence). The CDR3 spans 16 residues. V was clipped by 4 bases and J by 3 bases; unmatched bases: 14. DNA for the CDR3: TGTGCCTGGACCCTTTCTAGCGGGCGAACGTTCTACGAGCAGTACTTC. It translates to CAWTLSSGRTFYEQYF.

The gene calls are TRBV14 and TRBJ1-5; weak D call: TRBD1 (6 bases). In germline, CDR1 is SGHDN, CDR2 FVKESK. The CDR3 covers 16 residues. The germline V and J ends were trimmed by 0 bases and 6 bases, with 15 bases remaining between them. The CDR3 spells CASSQDNRDKAQPQHF. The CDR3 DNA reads TGTGCCAGCAGCCAAGATAACAGGGACAAGGCTCAGCCCCAGCATTTT.

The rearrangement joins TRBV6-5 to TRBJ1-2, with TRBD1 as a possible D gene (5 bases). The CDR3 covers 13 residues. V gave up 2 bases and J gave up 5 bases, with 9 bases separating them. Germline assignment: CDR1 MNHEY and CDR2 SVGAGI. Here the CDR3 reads CASSYGGIYGYTF. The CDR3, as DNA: TGTGCCAGCAGTTACGGGGGGATATATGGCTACACCTTC.

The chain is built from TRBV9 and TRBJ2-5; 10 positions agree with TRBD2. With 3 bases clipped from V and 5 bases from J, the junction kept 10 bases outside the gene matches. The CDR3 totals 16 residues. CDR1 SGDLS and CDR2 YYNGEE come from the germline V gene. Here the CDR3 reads CASSAPSGSDWETQYF. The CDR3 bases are TGTGCCAGCAGCGCTCCTAGCGGGAGTGACTGGGAGACCCAGTACTTC.

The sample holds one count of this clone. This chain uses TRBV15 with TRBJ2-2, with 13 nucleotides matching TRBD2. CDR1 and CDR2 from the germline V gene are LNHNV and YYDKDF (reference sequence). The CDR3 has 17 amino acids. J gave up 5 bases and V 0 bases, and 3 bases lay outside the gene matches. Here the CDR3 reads CATSRDLGLAGTGELFF. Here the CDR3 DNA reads TGTGCCACCAGCAGAGATTTGGGACTAGCGGGAACCGGGGAGCTGTTTTTT.

The CDR3 protein is CASTLGGQPQHF. In nucleotides, the CDR3 is TGTGCCAGCACCCTGGGGGGTCAGCCCCAGCATTTT. This chain uses TRBV16 with TRBJ1-5; D may be TRBD1 (5 bases). This CDR3 is 12 amino acids long. V was clipped by 7 bases and J by 6 bases, with 10 bases between them. CDR1 and CDR2 from the germline V gene are KGHSY and FQNENV.

CDR3 DNA: TGTGCCAGCAGCGCCGCACAGGGTTCAGCAGATACGCAGTATTTT. Translation: CASSAAQGSADTQYF. V usage is TRBV11-3 and J usage is TRBJ2-3, with D possibly TRBD1 on 6 matching bases. Germline-derived CDR1 and CDR2 are SGHNT and YENEEA. The CDR3 has 15 amino acids. Trimming left V 5 bases short and J 4 bases short, with 16 bases between.

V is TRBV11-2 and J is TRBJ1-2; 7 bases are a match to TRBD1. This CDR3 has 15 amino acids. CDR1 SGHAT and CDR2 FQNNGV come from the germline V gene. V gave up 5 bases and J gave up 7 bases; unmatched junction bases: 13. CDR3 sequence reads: CASSPRPDRARGYTF. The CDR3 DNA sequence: TGTGCCAGCAGCCCCCGCCCAGACAGGGCCCGTGGCTACACCTTC.

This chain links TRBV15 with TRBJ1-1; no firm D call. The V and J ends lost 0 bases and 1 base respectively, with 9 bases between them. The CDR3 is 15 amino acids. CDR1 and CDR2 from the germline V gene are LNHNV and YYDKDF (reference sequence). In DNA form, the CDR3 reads TGTGCCACCAGCAGAGATAGGGCAAGGAACACTGAAGCTTTCTTT. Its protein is CATSRDRARNTEAFF.

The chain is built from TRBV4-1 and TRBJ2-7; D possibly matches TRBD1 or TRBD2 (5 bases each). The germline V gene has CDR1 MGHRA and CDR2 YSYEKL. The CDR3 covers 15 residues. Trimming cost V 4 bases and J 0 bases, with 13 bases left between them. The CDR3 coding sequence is TGCGCCAGCAGCCGCGATGGGACGGCCTCCTACGAGCAGTACTTC. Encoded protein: CASSRDGTASYEQYF.

CDR3: CASSFGGLDYEQYF. Written as DNA, the CDR3 is TGTGCCAGCAGCTTCGGGGGATTGGACTACGAGCAGTACTTC. This chain uses TRBV11-3 with TRBJ2-7, with D perhaps TRBD2 (6 bases). This CDR3 spans 14 amino acids. CDR1 is SGHNT, CDR2 YENEEA, per germline. The ends were cut back, 3 bases at V and 3 bases at J, with 12 bases in the middle.

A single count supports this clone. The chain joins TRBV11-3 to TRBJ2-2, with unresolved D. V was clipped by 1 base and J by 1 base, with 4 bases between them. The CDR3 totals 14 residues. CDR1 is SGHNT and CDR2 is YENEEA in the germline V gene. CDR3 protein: CASSLGWNTGELFF. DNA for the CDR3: TGTGCCAGCAGCTTAGGCTGGAACACCGGGGAGCTGTTTTTT.

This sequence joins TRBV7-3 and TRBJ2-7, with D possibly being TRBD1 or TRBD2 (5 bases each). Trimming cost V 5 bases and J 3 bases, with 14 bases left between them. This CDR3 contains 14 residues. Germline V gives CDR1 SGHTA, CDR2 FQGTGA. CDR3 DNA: TGTGCCAGCAGCGCCGGGGCTGGGGACTACGAGCAGTACTTC. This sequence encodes CASSAGAGDYEQYF.

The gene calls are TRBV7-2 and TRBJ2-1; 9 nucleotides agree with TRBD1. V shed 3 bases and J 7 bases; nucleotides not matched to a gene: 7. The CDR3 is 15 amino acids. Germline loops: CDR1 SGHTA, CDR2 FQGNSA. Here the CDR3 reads CASSFWDRAVNEQFF. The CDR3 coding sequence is TGTGCCAGCAGCTTTTGGGACAGGGCCGTTAATGAGCAGTTCTTC.

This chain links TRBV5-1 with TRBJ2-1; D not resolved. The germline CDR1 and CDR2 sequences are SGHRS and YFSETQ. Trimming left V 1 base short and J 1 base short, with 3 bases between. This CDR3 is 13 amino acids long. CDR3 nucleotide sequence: TGCGCCAGCAGCTTGTGGTCCTACAATGAGCAGTTCTTC. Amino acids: CASSLWSYNEQFF.